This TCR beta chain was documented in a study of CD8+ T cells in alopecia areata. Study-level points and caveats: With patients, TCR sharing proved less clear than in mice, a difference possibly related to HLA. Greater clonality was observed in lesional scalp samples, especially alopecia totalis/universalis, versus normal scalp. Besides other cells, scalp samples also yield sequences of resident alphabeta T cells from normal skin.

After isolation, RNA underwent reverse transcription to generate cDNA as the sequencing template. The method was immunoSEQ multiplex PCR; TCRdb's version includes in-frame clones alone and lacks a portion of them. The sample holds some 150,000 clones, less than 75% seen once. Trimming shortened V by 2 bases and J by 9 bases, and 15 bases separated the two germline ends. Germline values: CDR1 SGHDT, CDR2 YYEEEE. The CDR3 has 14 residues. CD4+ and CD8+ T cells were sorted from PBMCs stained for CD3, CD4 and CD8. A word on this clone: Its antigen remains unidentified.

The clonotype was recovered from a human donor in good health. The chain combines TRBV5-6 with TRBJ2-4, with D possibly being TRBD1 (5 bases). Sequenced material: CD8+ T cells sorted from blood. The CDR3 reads CASSLWAGKAIQYF. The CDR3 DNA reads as TGTGCCAGCAGCTTATGGGCAGGGAAGGCCATTCAGTACTTC.